These 5 T cell receptor beta chains originate from one sample sequenced in a study of radiation and T cells in renal cell carcinoma. Only in-frame clones appear in the TCRdb table, and some are missing; sequencing was by immunoSEQ multiplex PCR. The sample lists fewer than 9,000 clones; roughly two thirds were seen once. Treatment specified: treatment-naive control, cytoreductive nephrectomy. Sequenced here: tumor tissue, sampled from a patient whose treatment was nephrectomy without radiotherapy. The receptor set was obtained from a woman in her 70s with renal cell carcinoma.

The CDR3 DNA sequence: TGTGCCAGCAGTTACGTTCCCGGGACAGGTACTGAAGCTTTCTTT. Protein sequence: CASSYVPGTGTEAFF. The chain joins TRBV6-5 to TRBJ1-1; 8 bases map to TRBD1. The J segment lost 5 bases and the V segment lost 2 bases, leaving 7 bases of the junction unmatched. This CDR3 spans 15 amino acids. Germline V gene lookup returns CDR1 MNHEY and CDR2 SVGAGI.

This clone was observed a few times. The chain couples TRBV2 to TRBJ1-1; tentative D call: TRBD1 (5 bases). V dropped 5 bases and J dropped 11 bases, with 12 bases sitting between them. The CDR3 is 11 amino acids. Germline assignment: CDR1 SNHLY and CDR2 FYNNEI. The CDR3 loop is CASSSDRSAFF. The CDR3 nucleotides read TGTGCCAGCAGTAGCGACAGATCGGCTTTCTTT.

The count of this clone is one. J is TRBJ2-7 and V is TRBV18; 7 bases are a match to TRBD1. Germline trimming cut 0 bases from V and 2 bases from J; bases unmatched to any gene: 4. CDR1 is KGHSH, CDR2 LQKENI, per germline. There are 15 residues in the CDR3. The CDR3 sequence is CASSPPGQLTYEQYF. CDR3 in DNA: TGTGCCAGCTCACCACCGGGACAGTTGACCTACGAGCAGTACTTC.

The V and J genes are TRBV5-1 and TRBJ1-3, with 9 nucleotides matching TRBD1. The CDR3 runs 18 residues. Unmatched junction bases numbered 10, after V lost 3 bases and J lost 0 bases. Germline V gene sequence: CDR1 SGHRS, CDR2 YFSETQ. The CDR3: CASSSTGGSTSSGNTIYF. In DNA form, the CDR3 reads TGCGCCAGCAGCTCCACAGGGGGCTCTACTTCCTCTGGAAACACCATATATTTT.

V usage is TRBV5-4 and J usage is TRBJ1-3; D remains ambiguous. This CDR3 region has 13 residues. V gave up 2 bases and J gave up 6 bases, with 9 bases separating them. Germline CDR1 and CDR2: SGHNT and YYREEE (reference sequence). This CDR3 is CASSFVGQNTIYF. The CDR3 bases are TGTGCCAGCAGCTTCGTAGGGCAAAACACCATATATTTT.